This T cell receptor (beta chain) derives from a study of CD8+ T cells in alopecia areata. The sequencing template was cDNA reverse transcribed from extracted RNA. The method was immunoSEQ multiplex PCR; TCRdb's version includes in-frame clones alone and lacks a portion of them. The repertoire holds about 210,000 clones, with under 75% as singletons. Between the trimmed V and J ends, which lost 3 bases and 8 bases, there was a span of 11 bases. The germline gives CDR1 SQVTM, CDR2 ANQGSEA. The CDR3 loop spans 12 amino acids. The treatment is: oral pan-JAK inhibitor, 5-10 mg twice daily. This sequence joins TRBV29-1 and TRBJ2-1, with D tentatively TRBD2 (5 bases). The sequencing here drew on CD4+ T cells sorted from blood, taken at week 4, from a patient treated with tofacitinib. The clonotype was recovered from a human donor with alopecia areata. The CDR3 region has the DNA TGCAGCGTTGATGAGGGAGTGGATGAGCAGTTCTTC. Translated: CSVDEGVDEQFF.